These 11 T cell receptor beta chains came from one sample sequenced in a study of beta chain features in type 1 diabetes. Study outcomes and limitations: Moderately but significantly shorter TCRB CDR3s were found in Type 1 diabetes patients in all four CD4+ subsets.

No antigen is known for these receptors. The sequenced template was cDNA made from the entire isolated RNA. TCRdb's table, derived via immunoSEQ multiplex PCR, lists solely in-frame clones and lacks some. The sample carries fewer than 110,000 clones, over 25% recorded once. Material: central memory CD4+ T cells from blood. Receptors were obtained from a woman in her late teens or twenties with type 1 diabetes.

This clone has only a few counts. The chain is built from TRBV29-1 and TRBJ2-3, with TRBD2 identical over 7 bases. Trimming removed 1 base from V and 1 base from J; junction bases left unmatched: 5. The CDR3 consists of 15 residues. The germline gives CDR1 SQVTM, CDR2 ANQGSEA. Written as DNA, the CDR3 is TGCAGCGTTGAAGGGGGCGGGAGTGGCACAGATACGCAGTATTTT. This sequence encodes CSVEGGGSGTDTQYF.

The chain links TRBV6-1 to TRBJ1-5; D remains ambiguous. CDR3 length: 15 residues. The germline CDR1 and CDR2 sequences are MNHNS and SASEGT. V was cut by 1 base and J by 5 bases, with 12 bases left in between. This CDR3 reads CASSEGEGVYQPQHF. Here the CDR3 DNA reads TGTGCCAGCAGTGAAGGGGAGGGCGTATATCAGCCCCAGCATTTT.

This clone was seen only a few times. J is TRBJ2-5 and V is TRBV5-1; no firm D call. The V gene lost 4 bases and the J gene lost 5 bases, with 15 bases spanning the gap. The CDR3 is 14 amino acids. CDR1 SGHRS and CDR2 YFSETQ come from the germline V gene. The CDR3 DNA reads TGCGCCAGCAGCCTGAGGTGGTCCGGGGAGACCCAGTACTTC. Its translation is CASSLRWSGETQYF.

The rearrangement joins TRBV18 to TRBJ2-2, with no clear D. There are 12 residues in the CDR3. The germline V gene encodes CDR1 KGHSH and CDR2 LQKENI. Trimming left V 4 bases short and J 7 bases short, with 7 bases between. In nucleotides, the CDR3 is TGTGCCAGCTCACTTGACATCGGGGAGCTGTTTTTT. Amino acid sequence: CASSLDIGELFF.

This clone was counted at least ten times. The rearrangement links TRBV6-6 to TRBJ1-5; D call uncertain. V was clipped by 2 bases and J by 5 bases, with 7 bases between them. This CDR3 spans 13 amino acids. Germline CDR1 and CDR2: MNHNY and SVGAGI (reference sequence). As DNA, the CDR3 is TGTGCCAGCAGTTACGGGGAGGATCAGCCCCAGCATTTT. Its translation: CASSYGEDQPQHF.

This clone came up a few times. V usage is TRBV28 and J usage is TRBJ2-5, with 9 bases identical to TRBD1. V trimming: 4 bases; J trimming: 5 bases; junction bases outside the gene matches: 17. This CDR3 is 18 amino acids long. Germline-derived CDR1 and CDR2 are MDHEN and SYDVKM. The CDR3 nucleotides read TGTGCCAGCAGTTCCTATATGGCCCCGACAGGGGGTCAGGAGACCCAGTACTTC. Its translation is CASSSYMAPTGGQETQYF.

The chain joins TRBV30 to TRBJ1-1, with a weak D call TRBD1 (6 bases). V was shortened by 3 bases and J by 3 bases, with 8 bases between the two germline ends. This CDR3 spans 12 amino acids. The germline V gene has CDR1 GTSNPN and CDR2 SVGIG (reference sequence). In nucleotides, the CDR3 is TGTGCCTGGAGAGACAGGTACACTGAAGCTTTCTTT. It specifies CAWRDRYTEAFF.

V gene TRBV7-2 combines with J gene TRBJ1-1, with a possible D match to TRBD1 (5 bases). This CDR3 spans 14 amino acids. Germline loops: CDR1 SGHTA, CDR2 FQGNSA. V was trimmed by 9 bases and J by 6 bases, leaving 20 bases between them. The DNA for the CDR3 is TGTGCCAGTACAAGCGGGGGGGGACTCTCTGAAGCTTTCTTT. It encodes CASTSGGGLSEAFF.

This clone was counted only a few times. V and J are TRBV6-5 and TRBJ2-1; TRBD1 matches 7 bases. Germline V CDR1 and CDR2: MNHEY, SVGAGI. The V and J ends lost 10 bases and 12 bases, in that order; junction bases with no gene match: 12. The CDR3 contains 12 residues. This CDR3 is CATISQGRVQFF. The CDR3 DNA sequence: TGTGCCACCATTTCACAGGGGCGGGTGCAGTTCTTC.

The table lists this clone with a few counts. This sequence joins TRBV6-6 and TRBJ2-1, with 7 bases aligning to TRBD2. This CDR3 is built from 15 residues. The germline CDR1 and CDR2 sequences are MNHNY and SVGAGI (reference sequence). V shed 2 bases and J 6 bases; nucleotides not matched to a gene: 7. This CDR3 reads CASSYPFGGGNEQFF. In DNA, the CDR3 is TGTGCCAGCAGTTACCCTTTCGGCGGGGGCAATGAGCAGTTCTTC.

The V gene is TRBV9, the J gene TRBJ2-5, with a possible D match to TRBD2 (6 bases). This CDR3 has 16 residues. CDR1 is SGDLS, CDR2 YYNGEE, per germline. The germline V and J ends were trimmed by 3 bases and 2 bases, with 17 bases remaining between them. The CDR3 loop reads CASSAGGSTSQETQYF. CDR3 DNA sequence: TGTGCCAGCAGCGCCGGGGGTAGCACCTCTCAAGAGACCCAGTACTTC.